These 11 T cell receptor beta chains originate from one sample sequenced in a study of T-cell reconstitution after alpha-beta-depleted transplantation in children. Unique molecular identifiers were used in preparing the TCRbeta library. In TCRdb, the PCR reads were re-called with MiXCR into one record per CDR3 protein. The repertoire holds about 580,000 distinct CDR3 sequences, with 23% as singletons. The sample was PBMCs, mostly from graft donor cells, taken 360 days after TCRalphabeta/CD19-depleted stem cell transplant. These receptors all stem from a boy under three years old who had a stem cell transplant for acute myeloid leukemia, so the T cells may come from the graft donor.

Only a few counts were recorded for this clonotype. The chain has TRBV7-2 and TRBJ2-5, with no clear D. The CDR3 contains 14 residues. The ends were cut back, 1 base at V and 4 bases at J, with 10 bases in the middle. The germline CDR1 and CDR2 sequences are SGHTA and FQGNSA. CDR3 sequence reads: CASSLVPTLETQYF. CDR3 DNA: TGTGCCAGCAGCTTAGTCCCGACTTTAGAGACCCAGTACTTC.

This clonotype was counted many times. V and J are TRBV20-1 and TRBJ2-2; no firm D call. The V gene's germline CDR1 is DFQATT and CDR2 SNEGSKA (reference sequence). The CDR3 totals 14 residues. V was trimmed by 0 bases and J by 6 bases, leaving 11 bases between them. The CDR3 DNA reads TGCAGTGCTAGAGACACAAGAGCACCCGGGGAGCTGTTTTTT. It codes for CSARDTRAPGELFF.

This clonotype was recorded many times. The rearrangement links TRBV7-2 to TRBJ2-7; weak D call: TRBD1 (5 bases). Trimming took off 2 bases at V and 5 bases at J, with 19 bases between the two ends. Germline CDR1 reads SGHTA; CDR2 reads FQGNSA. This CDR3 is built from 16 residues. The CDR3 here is CASSLQAGLGVDEQYF. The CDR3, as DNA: TGTGCCAGCAGCTTACAAGCCGGGCTAGGGGTCGACGAGCAGTACTTC.

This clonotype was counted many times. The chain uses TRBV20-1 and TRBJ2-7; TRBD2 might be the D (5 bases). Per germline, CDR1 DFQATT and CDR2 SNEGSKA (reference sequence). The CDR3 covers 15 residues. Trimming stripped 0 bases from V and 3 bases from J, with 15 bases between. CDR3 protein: CSARDLDGGFYEQYF. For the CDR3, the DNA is TGCAGTGCTAGAGATTTGGACGGAGGATTCTACGAGCAGTACTTC.

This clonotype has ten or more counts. The CDR3: CATSSGPLGYEQYF. CDR3 coding DNA: TGTGCCACCAGCAGTGGCCCTCTGGGCTACGAGCAGTACTTC. The chain employs TRBV15 and TRBJ2-7; D is unclear. Trimming pared 3 bases from V and 3 bases from J, leaving 12 bases between. The CDR3 sequence is 14 residues long. Per germline, CDR1 LNHNV and CDR2 YYDKDF (reference sequence). The variable domain in full, completed from reference TRBV15 and TRBJ2-7, reads DAMVIQNPRYQVTQFGKPVTLSCSQTLNHNVMYWYQQKSSQAPKLLFHYYDKDFNNEADTPDNFQSRRPNTSFCFLDIRSPGLGDTAMYLCATSSGPLGYEQYFGPGTRLTVT.

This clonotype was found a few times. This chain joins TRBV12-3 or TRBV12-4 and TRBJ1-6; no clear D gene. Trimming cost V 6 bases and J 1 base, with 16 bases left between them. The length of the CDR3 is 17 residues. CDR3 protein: CASSPGMRLSYNSPLHF. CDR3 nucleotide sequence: TGTGCCAGCAGCCCGGGCATGAGGTTATCCTATAATTCACCCCTCCACTTT.

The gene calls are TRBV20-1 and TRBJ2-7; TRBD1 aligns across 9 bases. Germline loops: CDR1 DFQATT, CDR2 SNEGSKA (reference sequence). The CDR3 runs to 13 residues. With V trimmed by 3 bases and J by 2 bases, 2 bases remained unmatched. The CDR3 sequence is CSASRTGAYEQYF. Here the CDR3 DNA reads TGCAGTGCTAGTCGGACAGGGGCCTACGAGCAGTACTTC.

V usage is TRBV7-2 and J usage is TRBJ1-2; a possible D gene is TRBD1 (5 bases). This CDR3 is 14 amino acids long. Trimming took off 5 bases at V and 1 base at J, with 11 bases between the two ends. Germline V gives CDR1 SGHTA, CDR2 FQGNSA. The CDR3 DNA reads TGTGCCAGCAGCCAGGGACGGATTAACTATGGCTACACCTTC. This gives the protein CASSQGRINYGYTF.

CDR3 nucleotide sequence: TGCGCCAGCAGCCAAAACGACGATGCGGGACAGCCTTACAATGAGCAGTTCTTC. It specifies CASSQNDDAGQPYNEQFF. V usage is TRBV4-1 and J usage is TRBJ2-1, with TRBD1 as a possible D gene (7 bases). Germline CDR1 MGHRA, CDR2 YSYEKL. The CDR3 is made up of 18 amino acids. V lost 2 bases and J lost 4, with 21 bases in between.

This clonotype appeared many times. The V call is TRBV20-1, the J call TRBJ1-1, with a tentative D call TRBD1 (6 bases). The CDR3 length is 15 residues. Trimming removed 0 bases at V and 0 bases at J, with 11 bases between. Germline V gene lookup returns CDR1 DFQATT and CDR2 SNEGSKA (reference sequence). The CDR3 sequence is CSARDGGPLNTEAFF. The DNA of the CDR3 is TGCAGTGCTAGAGATGGGGGCCCCTTGAACACTGAAGCTTTCTTT.

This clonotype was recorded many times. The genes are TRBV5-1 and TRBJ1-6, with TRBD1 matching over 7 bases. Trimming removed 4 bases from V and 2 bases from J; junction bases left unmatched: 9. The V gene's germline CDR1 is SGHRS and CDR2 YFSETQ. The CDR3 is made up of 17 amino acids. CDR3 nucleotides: TGCGCCAGCAGCCCGACAGGGATCGGACCCTATAATTCACCCCTCCACTTT. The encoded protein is CASSPTGIGPYNSPLHF. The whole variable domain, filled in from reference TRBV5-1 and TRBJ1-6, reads KAGVTQTPRYLIKTRGQQVTLSCSPISGHRSVSWYQQTPGQGLQFLFEYFSETQRNKGNFPGRFSGRQFSNSRSEMNVSTLELGDSALYLCASSPTGIGPYNSPLHFGNGTRLTVT.